The rows below give T cell receptor beta chains drawn from one sample of a study of shared clonotypes between healthy human individuals. Sequenced by immunoSEQ multiplex PCR; TCRdb stores in-frame clones only, minus some. The table shows fewer than 3 million clones, with 85% to 95% occurring only once. The sequencing sample was made of naive CD4+ T cells from PBMCs. These receptors all stem from a man between 18 and 29 years old in good health. Some clones in this sample may be carry-over from other donors' samples. Each CDR3 is given with its conserved first and last residue. Fields, in order: CDR3 length, clone size, V gene, D gene, J gene, CDR3 protein. A D gene is named only where the DNA matches it firmly. Clone size is not always given. Where it is, it says once, few, many or a class for expanded clones.

CDR3 length: 12; clone size: .; V gene: TRBV30; D gene: .; J gene: TRBJ2-1; CDR3 protein: CAWSLFSAEQFF
CDR3 length: 15; clone size: .; V gene: TRBV10-2; D gene: .; J gene: TRBJ1-5; CDR3 protein: CASSVQEPARQPQHF
CDR3 length: 12; clone size: .; V gene: TRBV7-3; D gene: .; J gene: TRBJ2-1; CDR3 protein: CASSSDHNEQFF
CDR3 length: 15; clone size: .; V gene: TRBV28; D gene: .; J gene: TRBJ1-4; CDR3 protein: CASSTSRGGNEKLFF
CDR3 length: 17; clone size: .; V gene: TRBV7-9; D gene: TRBD1; J gene: TRBJ1-5; CDR3 protein: CASSLGYRGPVNQPQHF
CDR3 length: 15; clone size: .; V gene: TRBV7-2; D gene: .; J gene: TRBJ2-1; CDR3 protein: CASILAASSYNEQFF
CDR3 length: 15; clone size: .; V gene: TRBV28; D gene: .; J gene: TRBJ2-2; CDR3 protein: CASRTERVRTGELFF
CDR3 length: 14; clone size: .; V gene: TRBV18; D gene: .; J gene: TRBJ2-3; CDR3 protein: CASSASSGTDTQYF
CDR3 length: 15; clone size: .; V gene: TRBV10-3; D gene: .; J gene: TRBJ2-6; CDR3 protein: CAISDASSGANVLTF
CDR3 length: 15; clone size: .; V gene: TRBV9; D gene: .; J gene: TRBJ2-5; CDR3 protein: CASSVAEQTQETQYF
CDR3 length: 22; clone size: .; V gene: TRBV9; D gene: .; J gene: TRBJ2-5; CDR3 protein: CASSAGASLSGLLSTGQETQYF
CDR3 length: 14; clone size: .; V gene: TRBV4-1; D gene: TRBD1; J gene: TRBJ2-5; CDR3 protein: CASSLGQGQETQYF
CDR3 length: 15; clone size: .; V gene: TRBV27; D gene: .; J gene: TRBJ2-3; CDR3 protein: CASSSFTDNTDTQYF
CDR3 length: 12; clone size: .; V gene: TRBV4-3; D gene: .; J gene: TRBJ2-2; CDR3 protein: CASQGPTGELFF
CDR3 length: 16; clone size: .; V gene: TRBV19; D gene: .; J gene: TRBJ1-2; CDR3 protein: CASSIDRRGWGYGYTF
CDR3 length: 14; clone size: .; V gene: TRBV5-1; D gene: .; J gene: TRBJ2-3; CDR3 protein: CASSLGRGADTQYF
CDR3 length: 15; clone size: .; V gene: TRBV6-5; D gene: TRBD1; J gene: TRBJ2-7; CDR3 protein: CASSVLTGASYEQYF
CDR3 length: 12; clone size: .; V gene: TRBV5-1; D gene: .; J gene: TRBJ2-5; CDR3 protein: CASSLAESTQYF
CDR3 length: 16; clone size: .; V gene: TRBV11-1; D gene: .; J gene: TRBJ2-3; CDR3 protein: CASSSSVGARSDTQYF
CDR3 length: 14; clone size: .; V gene: TRBV6-6; D gene: TRBD2; J gene: TRBJ2-4; CDR3 protein: CASSPGRAKNIQYF
CDR3 length: 12; clone size: .; V gene: TRBV19; D gene: .; J gene: TRBJ2-7; CDR3 protein: CASMGDPYEQYF
CDR3 length: 16; clone size: .; V gene: TRBV18; D gene: TRBD2; J gene: TRBJ2-1; CDR3 protein: CASSPGTSGTYNEQFF
CDR3 length: 13; clone size: .; V gene: TRBV10-3; D gene: TRBD1; J gene: TRBJ1-5; CDR3 protein: CAIQGDRDQPQHF
CDR3 length: 15; clone size: .; V gene: TRBV29-1; D gene: TRBD2; J gene: TRBJ2-5; CDR3 protein: CSAHGPSGSGKTQYF
CDR3 length: 13; clone size: .; V gene: TRBV7-2; D gene: .; J gene: TRBJ2-5; CDR3 protein: CASSLVRGETQYF
CDR3 length: 18; clone size: .; V gene: TRBV7-3; D gene: TRBD2; J gene: TRBJ2-7; CDR3 protein: CASSPKGGVAGVSYEQYF
CDR3 length: 15; clone size: .; V gene: TRBV14; D gene: .; J gene: .; CDR3 protein: CASSQVSASAYEQYF
CDR3 length: 13; clone size: .; V gene: TRBV5-1; D gene: TRBD1; J gene: .; CDR3 protein: CASSFDRGSEQYF
CDR3 length: 12; clone size: .; V gene: TRBV29-1; D gene: TRBD2; J gene: TRBJ2-7; CDR3 protein: CSHLAGDDVQYF
CDR3 length: 16; clone size: .; V gene: TRBV6-6; D gene: .; J gene: TRBJ2-3; CDR3 protein: CASSYSGRAITDTQYF
CDR3 length: 16; clone size: .; V gene: TRBV28; D gene: .; J gene: TRBJ1-3; CDR3 protein: CASSSGWVTSGNTIYF
CDR3 length: 15; clone size: .; V gene: TRBV9; D gene: .; J gene: TRBJ1-2; CDR3 protein: CASSVAAQGWGGYTF
CDR3 length: 15; clone size: .; V gene: TRBV30; D gene: TRBD2; J gene: TRBJ2-2; CDR3 protein: CAWRLAGGNTGELFF
CDR3 length: 12; clone size: .; V gene: TRBV7-2; D gene: TRBD2; J gene: TRBJ2-1; CDR3 protein: CASSRLAREQFF
CDR3 length: 15; clone size: .; V gene: TRBV6-6; D gene: .; J gene: TRBJ2-3; CDR3 protein: CASRQRGDRADTQYF
CDR3 length: 13; clone size: .; V gene: TRBV6-6; D gene: .; J gene: TRBJ2-7; CDR3 protein: CASSYSMAYEQYF
CDR3 length: 15; clone size: once; V gene: TRBV5-1; D gene: .; J gene: TRBJ2-2; CDR3 protein: CASSLGGLAGGELFF
CDR3 length: 16; clone size: once; V gene: TRBV28; D gene: TRBD2; J gene: TRBJ2-1; CDR3 protein: CASSLTTAGGRGEQFF
CDR3 length: 16; clone size: .; V gene: TRBV9; D gene: .; J gene: TRBJ2-5; CDR3 protein: CASSVGNSAGQETQYF
CDR3 length: 15; clone size: .; V gene: TRBV2; D gene: TRBD1; J gene: TRBJ1-5; CDR3 protein: CASSGQGLGNQPQHF
CDR3 length: 13; clone size: .; V gene: TRBV11-2; D gene: .; J gene: TRBJ2-1; CDR3 protein: CASSFRSYNEQFF
CDR3 length: 14; clone size: .; V gene: TRBV9; D gene: .; J gene: TRBJ1-6; CDR3 protein: CASSVGAYNSPLHF
CDR3 length: 14; clone size: .; V gene: TRBV9; D gene: .; J gene: TRBJ2-2; CDR3 protein: CASSGGANTGELFF
CDR3 length: 12; clone size: .; V gene: TRBV28; D gene: TRBD2; J gene: TRBJ2-5; CDR3 protein: CASGRARETQYF
CDR3 length: 15; clone size: .; V gene: TRBV18; D gene: TRBD1; J gene: TRBJ1-1; CDR3 protein: CASSRRTGPRYEAFF